The rows below give T cell receptor beta chains drawn from one sample of a study of response to subunit inactivated influenza vaccine. TCRdb re-derived calls from the RT-PCR reads in MiXCR, one entry per CDR3 protein. The table includes a few hundred thousand distinct CDR3 sequences, 6% to 9% detected once. The sample in question was PBMCs from blood, obtained roughly 24 months after vaccination. The receptor source for this set is a man between 50 and 69 years old who received an inactivated influenza vaccine. Each CDR3 is given with its conserved first and last residue. The D gene is left open where the match is weak. Only some rows state a clone size, as once, few, many or a class for expanded clones.

CDR3 protein: CASSLYSGANTEAFF
CDR3 DNA: TGTGCCAGCAGCTTATATTCCGGAGCCAACACTGAAGCTTTCTTT
J gene: TRBJ1-1
V gene: TRBV11-2
D gene: NA
clone size: NA

CDR3 protein: CSASYGALTKGYTF
CDR3 DNA: TGCAGTGCTAGCTATGGGGCGTTGACAAAAGGCTACACCTTC
J gene: TRBJ1-2
V gene: TRBV20-1
D gene: NA
clone size: many

CDR3 protein: CAIRGLAGPQETQYF
CDR3 DNA: TGTGCCATCAGGGGACTAGCGGGACCTCAAGAGACCCAGTACTTC
J gene: TRBJ2-5
V gene: TRBV10-3
D gene: TRBD2
clone size: few

CDR3 protein: CASSVASTEAFF
CDR3 DNA: TGTGCCAGCAGTGTTGCGTCCACTGAAGCTTTCTTT
J gene: TRBJ1-1
V gene: TRBV2
D gene: NA
clone size: NA

CDR3 protein: CATSRDKGANEKLFF
CDR3 DNA: TGTGCCACCAGCAGAGATAAGGGGGCAAATGAAAAACTGTTTTTT
J gene: TRBJ1-4
V gene: TRBV15
D gene: TRBD1
clone size: few

CDR3 protein: CASSFTSGSSSTDTQYF
CDR3 DNA: TGTGCCAGCAGCTTTACTAGCGGGAGCAGTAGCACAGATACGCAGTATTTT
J gene: TRBJ2-3
V gene: TRBV7-2
D gene: TRBD2
clone size: NA

CDR3 protein: CASSPPALMSNEQFF
CDR3 DNA: TGTGCCAGCTCACCACCGGCTCTAATGAGCAATGAGCAGTTCTTC
J gene: TRBJ2-1
V gene: TRBV18
D gene: NA
clone size: many

CDR3 protein: CASKWVTGGNEQFF
CDR3 DNA: TGTGCCAGCAAATGGGTGACAGGGGGCAATGAGCAGTTCTTC
J gene: TRBJ2-1
V gene: TRBV6-2/TRBV6-3
D gene: TRBD1
clone size: few

CDR3 protein: CSVAGRTKTDTQYF
CDR3 DNA: TGCAGCGTTGCGGGCAGGACTAAGACAGATACGCAGTATTTT
J gene: TRBJ2-3
V gene: TRBV29-1
D gene: NA
clone size: many

CDR3 protein: CATSDRAGFSYNEQFF
CDR3 DNA: TGTGCCACCAGTGATAGAGCGGGCTTCTCCTACAATGAGCAGTTCTTC
J gene: TRBJ2-1
V gene: TRBV24-1
D gene: NA
clone size: NA

CDR3 protein: CASSPTNHGTAKGSTDTQYF
CDR3 DNA: TGTGCCAGCAGCCCGACGAACCATGGGACAGCAAAGGGGAGCACAGATACGCAGTATTTT
J gene: TRBJ2-3
V gene: TRBV28
D gene: TRBD1
clone size: few

CDR3 protein: CASSFVGNTIYF
CDR3 DNA: TGTGCCAGCAGTTTCGTTGGAAACACCATATATTTT
J gene: TRBJ1-3
V gene: TRBV12-3/TRBV12-4
D gene: NA
clone size: NA

CDR3 protein: CASSIQHTGELFF
CDR3 DNA: TGTGCCAGTAGTATACAGCACACCGGGGAGCTGTTTTTT
J gene: TRBJ2-2
V gene: TRBV19
D gene: NA
clone size: NA

CDR3 protein: CASSPHGTGSSYEQYF
CDR3 DNA: TGTGCCAGCAGCCCGCATGGGACGGGCAGCTCCTACGAGCAGTACTTC
J gene: TRBJ2-7
V gene: TRBV6-1
D gene: NA
clone size: many

CDR3 protein: CASSLGARETQYF
CDR3 DNA: TGTGCCAGCAGCTTGGGGGCCCGGGAGACCCAGTACTTC
J gene: TRBJ2-5
V gene: TRBV7-9
D gene: NA
clone size: many

CDR3 protein: CASSEAAGVDGIDTQYF
CDR3 DNA: TGTGCCAGCAGTGAAGCGGCGGGGGTCGATGGGATAGATACGCAGTATTTT
J gene: TRBJ2-3
V gene: TRBV2
D gene: TRBD2
clone size: few

CDR3 protein: CASRPTGTGEQYF
CDR3 DNA: TGTGCCAGCAGGCCAACCGGGACGGGCGAGCAGTACTTC
J gene: TRBJ2-7
V gene: TRBV4-2
D gene: NA
clone size: NA

CDR3 protein: CASSWSPKTGEMETQYF
CDR3 DNA: TGTGCCAGCAGCTGGTCCCCGAAGACAGGGGAAATGGAGACCCAGTACTTC
J gene: TRBJ2-5
V gene: TRBV9
D gene: TRBD1
clone size: few

CDR3 protein: CASSLGPRGTDTQYF
CDR3 DNA: TGTGCCAGCAGCTTAGGCCCAAGAGGCACAGATACGCAGTATTTT
J gene: TRBJ2-3
V gene: TRBV11-2
D gene: NA
clone size: NA